The 27 T cell receptor beta chains presented below share a single source sample, sequenced in a study of blood T cell repertoires in COVID-19. This table comes from immunoSEQ multiplex PCR, and its TCRdb copy is limited to in-frame clones, with some not included. Of about 200,000 clones listed, 70% to 90% are singletons. Sequenced: PBMCs or T cells enriched from blood (not recorded which). All receptors come from a woman between 35 and 50 years old with acute COVID-19.

The CDR3 loop reads CATSGSRDSSYEQYF. In DNA form, the CDR3 reads TGTGCCACCAGCGGATCCCGGGACAGCTCCTACGAGCAGTACTTC. J is TRBJ2-7 and V is TRBV15, with 7 bases aligning to TRBD1. The CDR3 runs to 15 residues. The germline gives CDR1 LNHNV, CDR2 YYDKDF (reference sequence). The V gene end was trimmed by 5 bases and the J gene end by 0 bases; junction bases not matched to a gene: 7.

The chain uses TRBV19 and TRBJ2-2; 7 bases are shared with TRBD2. Germline lookup yields CDR1 LNHDA and CDR2 SQIVND (reference sequence). With 3 bases clipped from V and 4 bases from J, the junction kept 8 bases outside the gene matches. CDR3 size: 16 residues. CDR3 bases: TGTGCCAGTAGTATGCGTGGCGGGAGTATCACCGGGGAGCTGTTTTTT. Translation gives CASSMRGGSITGELFF.

This clone was picked up a small number of times. The chain uses TRBV6-5 and TRBJ2-7; 10 positions match TRBD1. The CDR3 length is 16 residues. The germline CDR1 and CDR2 sequences are MNHEY and SVGAGI. The trim removed 3 bases at V and 6 bases at J, leaving 11 bases unmatched. DNA of the CDR3: TGTGCCAGCAGTTATTTCGTGGGGAGGACAGGGGGCGAGCAGTACTTC. The encoded protein is CASSYFVGRTGGEQYF.

The chain links TRBV28 to TRBJ1-2; D might be TRBD1 (6 bases). This CDR3 is built from 17 residues. V lost 7 bases to trimming and J lost 3 bases, with 24 bases between them. The germline gives CDR1 MDHEN, CDR2 SYDVKM. CDR3 region: CASTSPGGRGADYGYTF. The CDR3 region has the DNA TGTGCCAGCACCTCACCGGGGGGACGGGGGGCGGACTATGGCTACACCTTC.

This chain links TRBV18 with TRBJ1-5; D is possibly TRBD1 (6 bases). Trimming took 0 bases from V and 7 from J, leaving 16 bases between them. CDR1 and CDR2 from the germline V gene are KGHSH and LQKENI. The CDR3 runs to 16 residues. The CDR3 coding sequence is TGTGCCAGCTCACCACCCGGTACAGGGAGAGAACAGCCCCAGCATTTT. This gives the protein CASSPPGTGREQPQHF.

The V and J genes are TRBV7-2 and TRBJ2-1; 9 positions match TRBD2. Germline CDR1 SGHTA, CDR2 FQGNSA. V gave up 3 bases and J gave up 6 bases; unmatched junction bases: 9. This CDR3 is built from 16 residues. Here the CDR3 DNA reads TGTGCCAGCAGCTTTTCCATAGCGGGAGTTTCCAATGAGCAGTTCTTC. Residues: CASSFSIAGVSNEQFF.

The chain carries TRBV24-1 and TRBJ2-1; 13 bases agree with TRBD2. Losses at the gene ends were 0 bases for V and 7 bases for J; bases not matched to a gene: 2. Germline V gene lookup returns CDR1 KGHDR and CDR2 SFDVKD. CDR3 length: 16 amino acids. The CDR3 is CATSDLGTSGKNEQFF. CDR3 in DNA: TGTGCCACCAGTGATTTGGGGACTAGCGGGAAGAATGAGCAGTTCTTC.

The V call is TRBV3-1 (or the pseudogene TRBV3-2), the J call TRBJ2-1; 10 bases agree with TRBD2. The trim removed 1 base at V and 5 bases at J, leaving 5 bases unmatched. The CDR3 covers 16 residues. Germline loops: CDR1 LGHDT, CDR2 YNNKEL (reference sequence). CDR3 sequence (DNA): TGTGCCAGCAGCCAAGGGAGGACTAGCGGTAACAATGAGCAGTTCTTC. It translates to CASSQGRTSGNNEQFF.

This rearrangement joins TRBV6-5 to TRBJ1-5; TRBD1 might be the D (5 bases). Germline V gene sequence: CDR1 MNHEY, CDR2 SVGAGI. The CDR3 runs to 15 residues. The V and J ends lost 10 bases and 0 bases respectively, with 16 bases between them. The CDR3 reads CATQYRDYSNQPQHF. CDR3 nucleotides: TGTGCCACTCAATACCGGGACTATAGCAATCAGCCCCAGCATTTT.

The CDR3 DNA reads as TGTGCCAGCAGTTTCTCGGACAGGGACTACAATGAGCAGTTCTTC. Encoded protein: CASSFSDRDYNEQFF. This sequence joins TRBV27 and TRBJ2-1, with 8 bases matching TRBD1. The germline V gene encodes CDR1 MNHEY and CDR2 SMNVEV (reference sequence). The CDR3 is 15 amino acids. V dropped 3 bases and J dropped 3; count of bases not matched to a gene: 4.

The V and J genes are TRBV19 and TRBJ2-1; 12 nucleotides match TRBD2. V was clipped by 1 base and J by 9 bases; unmatched bases: 4. The CDR3 totals 15 residues. Germline lookup yields CDR1 LNHDA and CDR2 SQIVND (reference sequence). CDR3 sequence: CASSIGTSGIGEQFF. CDR3 nucleotides: TGTGCCAGTAGTATAGGGACTAGCGGGATTGGTGAGCAGTTCTTC.

This clone came up a few times. This chain uses TRBV3-1 (or the pseudogene TRBV3-2) with TRBJ2-7; D may be TRBD2 (6 bases). The CDR3 is 15 amino acids. With 4 bases removed from V and 2 bases from J, the gap between germline ends came to 15 bases. In germline, CDR1 is LGHDT, CDR2 YNNKEL (reference sequence). The CDR3 region has the DNA TGTGCCAGCAGCCTAAGACTAGTGGGTACCTACGAGCAGTACTTC. This encodes CASSLRLVGTYEQYF.

The rearrangement uses TRBV6-1 and TRBJ2-5, with D possibly TRBD2 on 6 matching bases. The CDR3 has 13 amino acids. V was pared by 3 bases and J by 4 bases, with 9 bases between. Germline V lookup: CDR1 MNHNS, CDR2 SASEGT. CDR3 loop: CASSDDGRETQYF. DNA of the CDR3: TGTGCCAGCAGTGATGACGGGAGAGAGACCCAGTACTTC.

The J gene is TRBJ2-3, the V gene TRBV5-4; TRBD2 agrees at 8 bases. This CDR3 has 14 amino acids. V shed 3 bases, J shed 4 bases, and the junction held 4 bases outside the gene matches. CDR1 SGHNT and CDR2 YYREEE come from the germline V gene (reference sequence). The CDR3 here is CASSSQREPDTQYF. The CDR3 DNA is TGTGCCAGCAGCTCTCAGCGGGAGCCAGATACGCAGTATTTT.

This clone was counted once. This chain links TRBV5-4 with TRBJ2-5, with D possibly being TRBD2 (5 bases). The V gene's germline CDR1 is SGHNT and CDR2 YYREEE (reference sequence). V was pared by 4 bases and J by 7 bases, with 14 bases between. The CDR3 totals 13 residues. The CDR3 sequence: CASSPDSPGTQYF. CDR3 sequence (DNA): TGTGCCAGCAGCCCGGACTCCCCAGGGACCCAGTACTTC.

The chain combines TRBV7-3 with TRBJ2-5; 7 bases agree with TRBD2. Germline CDR1 SGHTA, CDR2 FQGTGA. CDR3 length: 15 residues. Losses at the gene ends were 8 bases for V and 4 bases for J; bases not matched to a gene: 13. The CDR3: CASGKSGTLRETQYF. DNA for the CDR3: TGTGCCAGCGGAAAAAGCGGGACTCTCCGAGAGACCCAGTACTTC.

The chain links TRBV28 to TRBJ2-7, with D perhaps TRBD1 (5 bases). There are 14 residues in the CDR3. Germline assignment: CDR1 MDHEN and CDR2 SYDVKM. Trimming pared 8 bases from V and 2 bases from J, leaving 16 bases between. The CDR3 coding sequence is TGTGCCAGCGGAACAGGCGGAGTAACCTACGAGCAGTACTTC. The encoded protein is CASGTGGVTYEQYF.

The chain has TRBV27 and TRBJ2-5; 7 bases match TRBD1. This CDR3 spans 15 amino acids. With 4 bases clipped from V and 3 bases from J, the junction kept 8 bases outside the gene matches. CDR1 and CDR2 from the germline V gene are MNHEY and SMNVEV (reference sequence). The CDR3 here is CASSSLSGGKETQYF. CDR3 DNA: TGTGCCAGCAGTTCCCTCTCAGGGGGTAAAGAGACCCAGTACTTC.

Ten or more counts support this clone. V and J are TRBV6-2 or TRBV6-3 and TRBJ2-7; 10 bases fit TRBD1. CDR1 is MNHEY and CDR2 is SVGEGT in the germline V gene. V shed 6 bases and J 0 bases; nucleotides not matched to a gene: 8. This CDR3 comprises 16 residues. The CDR3 coding sequence is TGTGCCAGCAGCTCCCCCCGACAGGGGGCCTCCTACGAGCAGTACTTC. This sequence encodes CASSSPRQGASYEQYF.

V gene TRBV27 combines with J gene TRBJ2-5; tentatively, D is TRBD2 (6 bases). V lost 4 bases and J lost 3, with 12 bases in between. There are 14 residues in the CDR3. Germline V gene sequence: CDR1 MNHEY, CDR2 SMNVEV (reference sequence). The CDR3 bases are TGTGCCAGCAGTTATAGCGGCCCGGAAGAGACCCAGTACTTC. Protein product: CASSYSGPEETQYF.

V and J are TRBV5-8 and TRBJ1-6, with D possibly being TRBD1 (6 bases). V was clipped by 2 bases and J by 8 bases, with 14 bases between them. CDR1 is SGHTS, CDR2 YDEGEE, per germline. The CDR3 length is 15 residues. CDR3 region: CASSFHRETDSPLHF. The CDR3 nucleotides read TGTGCCAGCAGCTTTCACAGGGAGACCGATTCACCCCTCCACTTT.

This clone was seen once. The chain couples TRBV5-4 to TRBJ2-3, with TRBD2 matching over 8 bases. The CDR3 length is 15 residues. Per germline, CDR1 SGHNT and CDR2 YYREEE (reference sequence). V lost 5 bases and J lost 6; bases outside the gene matches: 11. The CDR3 loop reads CASSNGLAPEDTQYF. CDR3 DNA sequence: TGTGCCAGCAGTAATGGACTAGCCCCTGAGGATACGCAGTATTTT.

V is TRBV7-9 and J is TRBJ2-1; 8 bases match TRBD2. This CDR3 is built from 15 residues. After removal of 6 bases from V and 6 bases from J, the junction contained 10 bases not matched to a gene. Germline CDR1 reads SEHNR; CDR2 reads FQNEAQ (reference sequence). The CDR3 DNA reads TGTGCCAGCAGTGCCTCCGGGACTAGGCCCAATGAGCAGTTCTTC. This encodes CASSASGTRPNEQFF.

The chain uses TRBV7-3 and TRBJ2-3, with TRBD1 matching 10 bases. The CDR3 consists of 15 residues. The germline CDR1 and CDR2 sequences are SGHTA and FQGTGA. V gave up 5 bases and J gave up 3 bases; unmatched junction bases: 5. CDR3 nucleotide sequence: TGTGCCAGCAGCCCCGGGACAGGGGAAACAGATACGCAGTATTTT. This sequence encodes CASSPGTGETDTQYF.

V gene TRBV15 combines with J gene TRBJ2-7; 9 bases match TRBD2. The V gene end was trimmed by 4 bases and the J gene end by 5 bases; junction bases not matched to a gene: 6. The V gene's germline CDR1 is LNHNV and CDR2 YYDKDF (reference sequence). CDR3 length: 14 amino acids. CDR3 DNA: TGTGCCACCAGCAAATTCGGACTAGCGAACGAGCAGTACTTC. Translation: CATSKFGLANEQYF. Supplemented by reference TRBV15 and TRBJ2-7, the full variable domain reads DAMVIQNPRYQVTQFGKPVTLSCSQTLNHNVMYWYQQKSSQAPKLLFHYYDKDFNNEADTPDNFQSRRPNTSFCFLDIRSPGLGDTAMYLCATSKFGLANEQYFGPGTRLTVT.

This clone was seen a handful of times. V is TRBV12-3 or TRBV12-4 and J is TRBJ1-1, with D hard to call. The V and J ends lost 7 bases and 11 bases respectively, with 20 bases between them. The CDR3 runs 13 residues. The CDR3 region is CASNPDSRARAFF. The CDR3 nucleotides are TGTGCCAGCAACCCCGATTCGAGGGCCCGGGCTTTCTTT.

This clone was detected only a few times. The chain joins TRBV6-1 to TRBJ2-5, with TRBD2 matching 10 bases. The CDR3 extends over 14 amino acids. Germline CDR1 MNHNS, CDR2 SASEGT. Trimming took 2 bases from V and 5 from J; bases not matched to a gene: 2. The CDR3 DNA sequence: TGTGCCAGCAGTGAACTAGCGGGAGATGAGACCCAGTACTTC. Amino acids: CASSELAGDETQYF.